This T cell receptor (beta chain) was captured by sequencing in a study of T cells in Graves' hyperthyroidism and ophthalmopathy (dated by TCRdb to the late 2010s). Regarding the study in general: Peripheral blood samples were taken at the time of initial diagnosis, prior to any treatment. TCR V-J signatures able to tell the groups apart were searched for in a discovery cohort of 95 to 100 patients, of whom roughly 42 had Graves' ophthalmopathy and roughly 57 had stable Graves' hyperthyroidism. Prospective prediction of ophthalmopathy was tested in an independent validation cohort consisting of 18 to 20 hyperthyroidism patients and 15 to 17 patients who later progressed to ophthalmopathy. For training and testing, the 110 or so patients in the discovery cohort were randomly divided in a 7:3 ratio. The study also compared thyroid tissue and blood T-cell repertoires from about six Graves' hyperthyroidism patients. After sampling, hyperthyroidism patients received methimazole starting at 30 mg daily, and ophthalmopathy patients received high-dose intravenous methylprednisolone. According to the paper, TCR Vbeta CDR3 sequencing was carried out on over 130 peripheral blood samples, which came from fewer than 50 ophthalmopathy, fewer than 80 hyperthyroidism and about 17 progressor patients.

Hyperthyroidism patients were newly diagnosed, with disease duration under 2 months, and aged 18 to 65 years. The study excluded patients with uncontrolled infections, other autoimmune diseases, pregnancy or lactation. Clinical symptoms, serum thyroxine and TRAb, thyroid ultrasound, and orbital computed tomography formed the basis for the diagnoses. Blood from progressor patients was collected at the time of first diagnosis with hyperthyroidism, before any ophthalmopathy symptoms had appeared. Ficoll-Paque density gradient centrifugation was used to isolate PBMCs from around 10 ml of fresh peripheral blood. Progressor patients were first diagnosed with Graves' hyperthyroidism and then developed ophthalmopathy during follow-up. Trizol reagent was used to extract total RNA, and RNA quality was then checked on an Agilent 2100 Bioanalyzer. Amplification of TCR beta CDR3 regions was carried out from RNA transcripts. The TCR CDR3 was subjected to a first round of RT-PCR using the HTBI primer set and the Qiagen OneStep RT-PCR kit. A second multiplex PCR round built the libraries, followed by size selection and purification. Paired-end sequencing of the libraries was performed with 100 bp reads on an Illumina HiSeq2000. On the study's bioinformatics: Raw data were processed with SOAPnuke, discarding reads with adapters, uncalled bases, mean Phred below 15, or no exact constant-primer or identifier match. COPE v1.2.5 was used to merge the high-quality paired reads, and each unique nucleotide sequence was defined as a clonotype. MiTCR v1.1 was used to align clonotypes to the IMGT TRBV, TRBD and TRBJ reference segments. The analysis included only V-J combinations with a frequency above 0.0001, which together covered 99% to 99.2% of the repertoires. A TCS score was defined as the ratio between F50 (clonal expansion) and ExV (chaos), using BLOSUM62-based TCRdist between CDR3 peptides within each V-J. Welch's t-statistics and random forest reduced just over 500 V-J features to 13, which were used in a naive Bayes classifier (R e1071). Using fastp at Q25 and MiXCR, TCRdb reprocessed the public reads and kept productive beta chains. Every distinct CDR3 protein forms one entry, paired with its most common genes and DNA. What appears here as the V and J calls and clone size reflects TCRdb's work, not the paper's. The sample includes approximately 360,000 distinct CDR3 sequences, with around 16% observed a single time. About a quarter of the sample comes from the top ten.

The investigation overall reported the following: Sample size was not statistically predetermined, and blinding of investigators to group allocation was not performed. During validation, the model predicted progression to ophthalmopathy a median of approximately six months ahead of onset, with just under 71% sensitivity and 72.22% specificity. Most expanded thyroid clonotypes (frequency above 0.001) were also found in blood, which suggests that blood repertoires may mirror thyroid immune responses. Ophthalmopathy was separated from stable hyperthyroidism by a 13 V-J signature model, with around 90% sensitivity and around 81% specificity obtained in cross-validation and 80%/75% obtained in testing.

CDR1 is given as SEHNR and CDR2 as FQNEAQ, both from the germline V gene (reference sequence). Trimmed from V: 4 bases; trimmed from J: 7 bases; junction bases lacking a gene match: 11. The CDR3 covers 16 residues, taking in both the cysteine and the phenylalanine. Just the 48-base CDR3 DNA is kept, in frame starting at base 1. In regard to this clonotype: The antigen it binds to is not known. The record has no base qualities; no much larger clone is one base away.

The sample was blood. The chain joins TRBV7-9 to TRBJ2-7, and 12 bases in between align with TRBD1. The TCR sequence derives from a woman younger than 30 with Graves' hyperthyroidism that later progressed to Graves' ophthalmopathy. This receptor has the CDR3 CASSSLRDRGQREQYF. Here is the DNA: TGTGCCAGCAGCTCACTCCGGGACAGGGGGCAAAGGGAGCAGTACTTC.